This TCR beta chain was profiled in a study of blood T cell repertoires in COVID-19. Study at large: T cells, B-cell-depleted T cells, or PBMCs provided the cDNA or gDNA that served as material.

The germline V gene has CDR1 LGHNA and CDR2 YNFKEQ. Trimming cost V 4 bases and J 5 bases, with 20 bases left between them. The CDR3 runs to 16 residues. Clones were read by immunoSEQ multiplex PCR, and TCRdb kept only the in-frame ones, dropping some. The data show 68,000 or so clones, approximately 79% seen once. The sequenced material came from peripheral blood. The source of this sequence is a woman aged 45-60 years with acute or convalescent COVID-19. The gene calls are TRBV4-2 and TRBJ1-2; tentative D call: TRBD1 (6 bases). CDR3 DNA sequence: TGTGCCAGCAGCCCTACCAGCGGACAGTCCTTTTATGGCTACACCTTC. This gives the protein CASSPTSGQSFYGYTF.